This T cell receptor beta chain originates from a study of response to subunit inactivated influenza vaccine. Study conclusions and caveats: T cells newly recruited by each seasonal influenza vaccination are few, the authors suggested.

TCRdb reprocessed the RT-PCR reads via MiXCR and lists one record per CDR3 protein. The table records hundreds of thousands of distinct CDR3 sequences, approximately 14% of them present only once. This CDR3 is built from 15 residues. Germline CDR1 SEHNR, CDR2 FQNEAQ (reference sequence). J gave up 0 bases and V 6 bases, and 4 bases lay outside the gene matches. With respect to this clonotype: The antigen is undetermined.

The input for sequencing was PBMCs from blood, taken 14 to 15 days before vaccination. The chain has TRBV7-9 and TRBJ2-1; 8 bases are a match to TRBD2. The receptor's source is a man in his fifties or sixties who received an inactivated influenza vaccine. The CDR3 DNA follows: TGTGCCAGCAGGGAGCGGGGGCGCTCCTACAATGAGCAGTTCTTC. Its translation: CASRERGRSYNEQFF. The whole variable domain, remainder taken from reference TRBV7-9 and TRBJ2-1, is DTGVSQNPRHKITKRGQNVTFRCDPISEHNRLYWYRQTLGQGPEFLTYFQNEAQLEKSRLLSDRFSAERPKGSFSTLEIQRTEQGDSAMYLCASRERGRSYNEQFFGPGTRLTVL.